This is a list of T cell receptor beta chains from one sample in a study of T-cell reconstitution after alpha-beta-depleted transplantation in children. TCRdb re-called the PCR reads with MiXCR, one entry per CDR3 protein. Altogether some 520,000 distinct CDR3 sequences are present, about 30% being singletons, with the ten largest covering 2% to 2.5%. This material consisted of PBMCs from the stem cell graft donor, taken from the stem cell graft. These receptors were collected from a human donor who donated a stem cell graft to a child with aplastic anemia. Both conserved end residues are part of each CDR3. Fields, in order: CDR3 length, D gene, J gene, V gene, clone size, CDR3 protein, CDR3 DNA. D genes are given only for firm matches. Clone size is given for some rows only: seen once, a few or many times, or a class if the clone is expanded.

17	.	TRBJ1-3	TRBV5-6	.	CASSSGLRVSAGNTIYF	TGTGCCAGCAGCTCCGGTTTGAGGGTATCGGCTGGAAACACCATATATTTT
16	TRBD1	TRBJ2-2	TRBV7-9	few	CASSLAGTGLTGELFF	TGTGCCAGCAGCTTAGCCGGGACAGGGTTAACCGGGGAGCTGTTTTTT
14	TRBD1	TRBJ1-1	TRBV7-2	.	CASSPYWDRSEAFF	TGTGCCAGCAGCCCCTATTGGGACAGATCTGAAGCTTTCTTT
13	.	TRBJ1-4	TRBV7-6	.	CASSSGMFEKLFF	TGTGCCAGCAGCTCGGGGATGTTTGAAAAACTGTTTTTT
19	.	TRBJ2-3	TRBV12-3/TRBV12-4	.	CASSFRSGAPGLRTDTQYF	TGTGCCAGCAGTTTCCGGAGTGGGGCCCCGGGTCTACGCACAGATACGCAGTATTTT
15	TRBD1	TRBJ1-2	TRBV9	.	CASSALGQGSGGYTF	TGTGCCAGCAGCGCCCTCGGACAGGGTTCGGGGGGCTACACCTTC
19	TRBD2	TRBJ2-2	TRBV3-1	.	CASSQPWTSGLQRPGELFF	TGTGCCAGCAGCCAACCGTGGACTAGCGGGCTACAACGGCCCGGGGAGCTGTTTTTT
12	.	TRBJ1-1	TRBV20-1	.	CSARGSLIEAFF	TGCAGTGCTAGAGGTTCCCTAATCGAAGCTTTCTTT
15	.	TRBJ2-6	TRBV6-1	few	CASREQGTWANVLTF	TGTGCCAGCAGAGAACAGGGCACCTGGGCCAACGTCCTGACTTTC
15	.	TRBJ1-2	TRBV14	.	CASSQVNRPGDGYTF	TGTGCCAGCAGCCAAGTGAACAGACCTGGTGATGGCTACACCTTC
15	.	TRBJ2-7	TRBV27	.	CASSLGGGVRNEQYF	TGTGCCAGCAGTTTAGGGGGCGGGGTCAGGAACGAGCAGTACTTC
15	.	TRBJ2-2	TRBV18	.	CASSPIGQYPGELFF	TGTGCCAGCTCACCTATTGGACAGTACCCCGGGGAGCTGTTTTTT
16	.	TRBJ2-6	TRBV5-1	.	CASSLLSVSGANVLTF	TGCGCCAGCAGCTTGCTCTCAGTCTCTGGGGCCAACGTCCTGACTTTC
15	.	TRBJ2-1	TRBV30	.	CAWRSLPDNYNEQFF	TGTGCCTGGAGATCCCTTCCGGATAACTACAATGAGCAGTTCTTC
13	.	TRBJ1-5	TRBV19	few	CASNREFNQPQHF	TGTGCCAGTAACCGGGAGTTCAATCAGCCCCAGCATTTT
14	.	TRBJ1-4	TRBV12-3/TRBV12-4	.	CASSLRDGTEKLFF	TGTGCCAGCAGCCTCCGGGACGGTACTGAAAAACTGTTTTTT
18	TRBD2	TRBJ2-1	TRBV5-1	.	CASSLTQMPGLAGVEQFF	TGCGCCAGCAGCTTAACACAGATGCCGGGACTAGCGGGAGTCGAGCAGTTCTTC
13	.	TRBJ1-1	TRBV18	few	CASSLGSRTEAFF	TGTGCCAGCTCCCTGGGGAGTCGCACTGAAGCTTTCTTT
14	TRBD1	TRBJ1-5	TRBV7-2	.	CASSTQGGGGPQHF	TGTGCCAGCAGCACTCAGGGGGGCGGGGGTCCCCAGCATTTT
13	.	TRBJ2-3	TRBV7-8	.	CASRGGVTDTQYF	TGTGCCAGCAGGGGGGGCGTGACAGATACGCAGTATTTT
18	.	TRBJ2-3	TRBV2	.	CASSEVSGLGSSTDTQYF	TGTGCCAGCAGTGAAGTTTCTGGACTTGGTTCCTCCACAGATACGCAGTATTTT
15	TRBD1	TRBJ2-7	TRBV12-3/TRBV12-4	.	CASSFRGQGFHEQYF	TGTGCCAGCAGTTTCAGGGGACAGGGTTTCCACGAGCAGTACTTC
15	TRBD2	TRBJ2-4	TRBV5-1	.	CASTLTSGAKNIQYF	TGCGCCAGCACCCTGACTAGCGGAGCCAAAAACATTCAGTACTTC
20	TRBD1	TRBJ2-2	TRBV18	.	CASSIIPIRDRDSDTGELFF	TGTGCCAGCTCGATCATCCCAATCCGGGACAGGGATTCGGACACCGGGGAGCTGTTTTTT
16	.	TRBJ2-2	TRBV21-1	few	CASSFSGTPNTGELFF	TGTGCCAGCAGCTTCTCCGGGACACCGAACACCGGGGAGCTGTTTTTT
12	TRBD2	TRBJ2-7	TRBV20-1	few	CSAKGRAGEQYF	TGCAGTGCTAAGGGGAGGGCTGGAGAGCAGTACTTC
16	TRBD2	TRBJ2-1	TRBV28	.	CASSLSLAGGSDEQFF	TGTGCCAGCAGTCTCTCATTAGCGGGAGGGTCAGATGAGCAGTTCTTC
13	.	TRBJ1-3	TRBV20-1	few	CSFRDPSGNTIYF	TGCAGTTTCAGGGATCCCTCTGGAAACACCATATATTTT
12	TRBD2	TRBJ2-2	TRBV29-1	few	CSVSGRGRELFF	TGCAGCGTCAGCGGGAGAGGGAGGGAGCTGTTTTTT
12	.	TRBJ1-2	TRBV18	.	CASSRGREGYTF	TGTGCCAGCTCACGCGGTCGAGAAGGCTACACCTTC
15	.	TRBJ2-5	TRBV7-7	many	CASSLGRFHEETQYF	TGTGCCAGCAGCTTAGGGAGGTTTCATGAAGAGACCCAGTACTTC
17	TRBD1	TRBJ2-2	TRBV5-5	few	CASSWGQALGNTGELFF	TGTGCCAGCAGCTGGGGACAGGCTTTGGGGAACACCGGGGAGCTGTTTTTT
15	.	TRBJ1-1	TRBV6-1	few	CASTPGGVSSTEAFF	TGTGCCAGCACCCCAGGTGGGGTCAGCAGCACTGAAGCTTTCTTT
14	TRBD1	TRBJ1-1	TRBV18	few	CASSPGQGITEAFF	TGTGCCAGCTCACCTGGACAGGGTATCACTGAAGCTTTCTTT
14	.	TRBJ2-2	TRBV7-9	.	CASSPSANTGELFF	TGTGCCAGCAGCCCGAGCGCGAACACCGGGGAGCTGTTTTTT
15	.	TRBJ2-1	TRBV11-2	.	CASSLVVGLYNEQFF	TGTGCCAGCAGCTTAGTGGTGGGATTGTACAATGAGCAGTTCTTC
16	TRBD1	TRBJ1-2	TRBV12-3/TRBV12-4	few	CASSSTRNRGAYGYTF	TGTGCCAGCAGTTCCACGCGGAACAGGGGGGCCTATGGCTACACCTTC